This passage covers 11 T cell receptor beta chains from one sample sequenced in a study of cytotoxic CD8 clonotypes in ibrutinib-treated CLL. Only in-frame clones appear in the TCRdb table, and some are missing; sequencing was by immunoSEQ multiplex PCR. The sample lists 120,000 to 150,000 clones, roughly 80% occurring once. The material was PBMCs, obtained after 12 months of ibrutinib treatment. All receptors come from a human donor with chronic lymphocytic leukemia.

This chain's CDR3 is CASSDGTSGDLETQYF. CDR3 nucleotides: TGTGCCAGCAGCGACGGGACTAGCGGGGACCTGGAGACCCAGTACTTC. V is TRBV13 and J is TRBJ2-5, with 13 bases fitting TRBD2. Germline loops: CDR1 PRHDT, CDR2 FYEKMQ (reference sequence). J lost 5 bases, V lost 5 bases, and 8 bases had no gene match. The CDR3 contains 16 residues.

V is TRBV29-1 and J is TRBJ1-5, with 10 bases aligning to TRBD1. V shed 7 bases, J shed 3 bases, and the junction held 9 bases outside the gene matches. This CDR3 spans 15 amino acids. Germline CDR1 reads SQVTM; CDR2 reads ANQGSEA. The CDR3 nucleotides read TGCAGCGCCCGTGGCGGGACAGGGGACAATCAGCCCCAGCATTTT. Translated, it gives CSARGGTGDNQPQHF.

The chain combines TRBV5-5 with TRBJ1-5; 11 nucleotides align to TRBD1. V lost 3 bases and J lost 4; bases outside the gene matches: 3. This CDR3 region has 15 residues. Looked up from germline, CDR1 is SGHKS and CDR2 is YYEKEE (reference sequence). CDR3 loop: CASSWGQGGNQPQHF. As DNA, the CDR3 is TGTGCCAGCAGCTGGGGACAGGGGGGGAATCAGCCCCAGCATTTT.

This clone showed up just once. The chain combines TRBV5-5 with TRBJ2-2; 7 bases are a match to TRBD2. CDR1 is SGHKS and CDR2 is YYEKEE in the germline V gene (reference sequence). V shed 2 bases and J 0 bases; nucleotides not matched to a gene: 7. This CDR3 comprises 17 residues. The CDR3 reads CASSFLRLAANTGELFF. The CDR3 DNA reads as TGTGCCAGCAGCTTCCTTAGGCTAGCGGCGAACACCGGGGAGCTGTTTTTT.

This clone was recorded once. This chain links TRBV30 with TRBJ2-4; 9 bases map to TRBD1. J lost 3 bases, V lost 7 bases, and 4 bases had no gene match. The CDR3 totals 13 residues. Looked up from germline, CDR1 is GTSNPN and CDR2 is SVGIG (reference sequence). CDR3 DNA sequence: TGTGCCTTGACAGGGGGAGGCAAAAACATTCAGTACTTC. Its translation is CALTGGGKNIQYF.

To note about this clone: Mismatch with germline at one junction end may stem from a read error. The chain links TRBV7-9 to TRBJ2-1, with TRBD2 identical over 10 bases. The CDR3 consists of 11 residues. The germline CDR1 and CDR2 sequences are SEHNR and FQNEAQ (reference sequence). CDR3 in amino acids: CASSSLAGALF. CDR3 coding DNA: TGTGCCAGCAGCTCCCTAGCGGGGGCCCTCTTC.

This clone occurred many times. V gene TRBV4-3 combines with J gene TRBJ2-1; TRBD2 matches at 9 bases. With V trimmed by 0 bases and J by 8 bases, 8 bases remained unmatched. This CDR3 comprises 16 residues. CDR1 LGHNA and CDR2 YSLEER come from the germline V gene. CDR3 in DNA: TGCGCCAGCAGCCAAGAAGCAACTAGCGGGTTCGATGAGCAGTTCTTC. This sequence encodes CASSQEATSGFDEQFF.

The rearrangement uses TRBV19 and TRBJ1-6; maybe TRBD1 (5 bases). The V and J ends lost 3 bases and 6 bases respectively, with 15 bases between them. This CDR3 is built from 16 residues. Germline V lookup: CDR1 LNHDA, CDR2 SQIVND (reference sequence). CDR3 protein: CASSIPRPGTNSPLHF. DNA for the CDR3: TGTGCCAGTAGTATTCCCCGCCCAGGGACTAATTCACCCCTCCACTTT. The variable domain in full, with the rest retrieved from reference TRBV19 and TRBJ1-6, is DGGITQSPKYLFRKEGQNVTLSCEQNLNHDAMYWYRQDPGQGLRLIYYSQIVNDFQKGDIAEGYSVSREKKESFPLTVTSAQKNPTAFYLCASSIPRPGTNSPLHFGNGTRLTVT.

The V gene is TRBV18, the J gene TRBJ2-2; D gene unclear. This CDR3 is 16 amino acids long. CDR1 and CDR2 from the germline V gene are KGHSH and LQKENI. V lost 5 bases to trimming and J lost 8 bases, with 21 bases between them. The CDR3: CASSARRSTSWGELFF. In DNA, the CDR3 is TGTGCCAGCTCAGCCCGGAGAAGTACATCTTGGGGGGAGCTGTTTTTT.

The genes are TRBV11-1 and TRBJ2-1, with TRBD2 identical over 8 bases. V was clipped by 2 bases and J by 10 bases; unmatched bases: 10. Germline V gene data show CDR1 as SGHAT and CDR2 as FQDESV (reference sequence). This CDR3 has 15 residues. The CDR3 DNA reads as TGTGCCAGCAGCTTACTTACCAGCGGGAGCGGGGAGCAGTTCTTC. This sequence encodes CASSLLTSGSGEQFF. Variable domain in full (rest from reference TRBV11-1 and TRBJ2-1): EAEVAQSPRYKITEKSQAVAFWCDPISGHATLYWYRQILGQGPELLVQFQDESVVDDSQLPKDRFSAERLKGVDSTLKIQPAELGDSAMYLCASSLLTSGSGEQFFGPGTRLTVL.

This chain connects TRBV7-8 to TRBJ1-2, with TRBD1 matching over 7 bases. This CDR3 is built from 18 residues. J was trimmed by 2 bases and V by 4 bases; bases with no gene match: 16. CDR1 and CDR2 (germline): SGHVS, FQNEAQ. The CDR3 is CASSYRTGLLKLNYGYTF. The CDR3, as DNA: TGTGCCAGCAGCTACAGGACAGGCCTTTTAAAATTGAACTATGGCTACACCTTC.